This T cell receptor beta chain originates from a study of post-analysis software for immune sequencing data. Study background: Relapsing-remitting, secondary progressive and progressive-relapsing forms of multiple sclerosis all featured among disease courses. Study-wide findings and caveats: Samples prepared in the same batch strongly co-clustered by F measure. In patients, TRBV5-6, TRBV5-1 and TRBV20-1 belonged to five or six TRBV segments found more frequently than in controls.

Trimming removed 5 bases at V and 4 bases at J, with 9 bases between. Germline lookup yields CDR1 MGHRA and CDR2 YSYEKL. This CDR3 has 13 amino acids. Built from TCR beta cDNA, the libraries had unique molecular identifiers in them. Using its own MiXCR run on the PCR reads, TCRdb lists one record per CDR3 protein. The table records 450,000 to 700,000 distinct CDR3 sequences, 44% of them present only once. Many counts were recorded for this clonotype. Its antigen remains unidentified. The TCR comes from a girl under 18 with multiple sclerosis. Sequenced material: blood. The genes are TRBV4-1 and TRBJ2-1, with D possibly matching TRBD1 (5 bases). This CDR3 is CASSKKGYNEQFF. In nucleotides, the CDR3 is TGCGCCAGCAGCAAGAAGGGGTACAATGAGCAGTTCTTC.